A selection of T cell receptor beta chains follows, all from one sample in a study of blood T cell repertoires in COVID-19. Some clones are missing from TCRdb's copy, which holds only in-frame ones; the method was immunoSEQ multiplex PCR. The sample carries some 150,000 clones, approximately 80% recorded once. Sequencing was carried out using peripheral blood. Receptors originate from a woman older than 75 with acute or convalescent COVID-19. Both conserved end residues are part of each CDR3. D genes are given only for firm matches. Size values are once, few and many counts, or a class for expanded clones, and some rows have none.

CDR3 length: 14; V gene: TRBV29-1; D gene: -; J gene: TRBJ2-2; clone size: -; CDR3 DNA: TGCAGCGTTGAAGGACAGTCGAACACCGGGGAGCTGTTTTTT; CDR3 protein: CSVEGQSNTGELFF
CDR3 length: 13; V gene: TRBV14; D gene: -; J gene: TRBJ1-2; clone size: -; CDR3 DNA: TGTGCCAGCAGCCAAGGTTTAAACTATGGCTACACCTTC; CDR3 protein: CASSQGLNYGYTF
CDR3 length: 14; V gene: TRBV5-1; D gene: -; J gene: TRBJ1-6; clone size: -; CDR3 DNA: TGCGCCAGCAGCTTGCTCCAGGTTAATTCACCCCTCCACTTT; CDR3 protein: CASSLLQVNSPLHF
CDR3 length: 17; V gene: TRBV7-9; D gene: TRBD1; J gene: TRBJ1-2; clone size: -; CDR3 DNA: TGTGCCAGCAGCACTTGGACAGGGGCCGCCTATAACTATGGCTACACCTTC; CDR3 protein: CASSTWTGAAYNYGYTF
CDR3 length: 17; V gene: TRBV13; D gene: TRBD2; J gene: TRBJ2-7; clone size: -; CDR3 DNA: TGTGCCAGCAGCTTTTGGCTAGCGGGGGAGATTACCTACGAGCAGTACTTC; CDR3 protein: CASSFWLAGEITYEQYF
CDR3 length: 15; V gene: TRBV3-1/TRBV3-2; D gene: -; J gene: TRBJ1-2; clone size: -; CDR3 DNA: TGTGCCAGCAGCCAATTGGACGGATTACCGGGAGGCTACACCTTC; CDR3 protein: CASSQLDGLPGGYTF
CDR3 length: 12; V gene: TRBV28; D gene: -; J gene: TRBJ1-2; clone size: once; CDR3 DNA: TGTGCCAGCAGACCCATGCTAAGTGGCTACACCTTC; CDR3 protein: CASRPMLSGYTF
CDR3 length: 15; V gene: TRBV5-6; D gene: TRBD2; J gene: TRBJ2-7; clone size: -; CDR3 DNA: TGTGCCAGCAGCTCGTTAGCGGGGGGGTCCGACGAGCAGTACTTC; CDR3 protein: CASSSLAGGSDEQYF
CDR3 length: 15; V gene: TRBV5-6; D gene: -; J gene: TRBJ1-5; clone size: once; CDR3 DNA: TGTGCCAGCAGCCGGAACAGGGAAATTGATCAGCCCCAGCATTTT; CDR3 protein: CASSRNREIDQPQHF
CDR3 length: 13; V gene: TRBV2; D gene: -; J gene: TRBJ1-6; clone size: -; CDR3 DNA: TGTGCCAGCAGTCTAAGCTGGGGAGCCATCCTCCACTTT; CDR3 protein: CASSLSWGAILHF
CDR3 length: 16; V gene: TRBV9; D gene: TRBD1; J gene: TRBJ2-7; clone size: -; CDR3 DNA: TGTGCCAGCAGCGTAGCGGGGACAGGGGGAACCTACGAGCAGTACTTC; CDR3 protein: CASSVAGTGGTYEQYF
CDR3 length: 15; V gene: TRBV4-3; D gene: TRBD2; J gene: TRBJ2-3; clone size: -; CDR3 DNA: TGCGCCAGCAGCCTGGGAGCGGGGGCCACAGATACGCAGTATTTT; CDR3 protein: CASSLGAGATDTQYF
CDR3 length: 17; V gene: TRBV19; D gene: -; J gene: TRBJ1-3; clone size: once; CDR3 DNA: TGTGCCAGTTTCTCTTTCACGGACTGGACCTCTGGAAACACCATATATTTT; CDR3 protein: CASFSFTDWTSGNTIYF
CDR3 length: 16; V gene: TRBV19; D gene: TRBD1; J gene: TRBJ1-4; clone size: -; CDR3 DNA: TGTGCCAGTGCGGGACAGGGGGCCCAAGCTAATGAAAAACTGTTTTTT; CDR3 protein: CASAGQGAQANEKLFF
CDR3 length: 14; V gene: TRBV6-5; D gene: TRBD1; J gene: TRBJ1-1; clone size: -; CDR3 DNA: TGTGCCAGCAGTTCCCTCTACAGGGGCGGTGAAGCTTTCTTT; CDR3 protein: CASSSLYRGGEAFF
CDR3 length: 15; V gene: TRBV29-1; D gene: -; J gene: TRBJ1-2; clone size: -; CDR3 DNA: TGCAGCGTTGAAGATTGGACAGCGGGGGACTATGGCTACACCTTC; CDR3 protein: CSVEDWTAGDYGYTF
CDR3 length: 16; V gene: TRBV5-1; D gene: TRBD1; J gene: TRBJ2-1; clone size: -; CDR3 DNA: TGCGCCAGCAGCTTGAGTACGGGACAGGGGCAAAATGAGCAGTTCTTC; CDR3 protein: CASSLSTGQGQNEQFF
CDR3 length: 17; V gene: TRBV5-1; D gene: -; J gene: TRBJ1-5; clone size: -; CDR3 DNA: TGCGCCAGCAGCTTGTCCGGAGGGCAATATAGCAATCAGCCCCAGCATTTT; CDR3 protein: CASSLSGGQYSNQPQHF
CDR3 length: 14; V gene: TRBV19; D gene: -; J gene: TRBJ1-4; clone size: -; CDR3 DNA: TGTGCCAGTAGGGACAGTGGAGCTAATGAAAAACTGTTTTTT; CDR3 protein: CASRDSGANEKLFF
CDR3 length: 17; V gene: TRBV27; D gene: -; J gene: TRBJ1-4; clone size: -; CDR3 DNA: TGTGCCAGCAGTTACGGACAACTACGCCCAACTAATGAAAAACTGTTTTTT; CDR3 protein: CASSYGQLRPTNEKLFF
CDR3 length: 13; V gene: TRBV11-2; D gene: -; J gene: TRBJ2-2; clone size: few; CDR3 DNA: TGTGCCAGCAGCTTAGATCGAGTCGGGGAGCTGTTTTTT; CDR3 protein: CASSLDRVGELFF
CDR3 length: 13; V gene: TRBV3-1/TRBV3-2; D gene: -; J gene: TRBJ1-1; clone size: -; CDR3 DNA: TGTGCCAGCAGCCAGGGGGGAAACACTGAAGCTTTCTTT; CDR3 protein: CASSQGGNTEAFF
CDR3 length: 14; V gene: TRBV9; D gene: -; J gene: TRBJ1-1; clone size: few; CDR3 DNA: TGTGCCAGCAGCGCCTTCAGGGAGAACACTGAAGCTTTCTTT; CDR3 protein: CASSAFRENTEAFF
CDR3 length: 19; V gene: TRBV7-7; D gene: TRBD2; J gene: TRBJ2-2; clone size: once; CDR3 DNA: TGTGCCAGCAGCTTAGCGCTGCCACTAGCGGGGGGTTACACCGGGGAGCTGTTTTTT; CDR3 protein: CASSLALPLAGGYTGELFF
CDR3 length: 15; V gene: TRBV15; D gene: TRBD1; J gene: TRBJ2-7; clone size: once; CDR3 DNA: TGTGCCACCAGCAGAGGGACAGGGGACGCCTACGAGCAGTACTTC; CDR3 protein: CATSRGTGDAYEQYF
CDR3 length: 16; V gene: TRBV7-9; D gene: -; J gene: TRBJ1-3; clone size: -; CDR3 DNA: TGTGCCAGCAGCTTTACCTTTGACAGTCCAGGAAACACCATATATTTT; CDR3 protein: CASSFTFDSPGNTIYF
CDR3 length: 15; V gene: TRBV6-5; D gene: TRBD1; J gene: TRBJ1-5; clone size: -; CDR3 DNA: TGTGCCAGCAGTTCGACAGGGGGATTCAATCAGCCCCAGCATTTT; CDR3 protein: CASSSTGGFNQPQHF